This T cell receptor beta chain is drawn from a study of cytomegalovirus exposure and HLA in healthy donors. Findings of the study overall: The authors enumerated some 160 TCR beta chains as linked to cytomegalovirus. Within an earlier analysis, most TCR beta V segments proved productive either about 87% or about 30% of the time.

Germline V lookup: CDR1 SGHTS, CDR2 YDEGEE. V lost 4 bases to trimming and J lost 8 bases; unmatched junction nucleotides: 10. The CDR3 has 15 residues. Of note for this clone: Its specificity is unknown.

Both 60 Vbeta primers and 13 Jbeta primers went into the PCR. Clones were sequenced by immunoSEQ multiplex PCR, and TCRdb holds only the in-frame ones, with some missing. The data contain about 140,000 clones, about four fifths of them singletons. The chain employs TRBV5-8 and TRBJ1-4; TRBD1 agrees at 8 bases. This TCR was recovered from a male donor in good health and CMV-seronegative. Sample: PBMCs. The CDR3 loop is CASSRTGGLGEKLFF. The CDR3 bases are TGTGCCAGCAGCAGAACAGGGGGGTTAGGGGAAAAACTGTTTTTT.